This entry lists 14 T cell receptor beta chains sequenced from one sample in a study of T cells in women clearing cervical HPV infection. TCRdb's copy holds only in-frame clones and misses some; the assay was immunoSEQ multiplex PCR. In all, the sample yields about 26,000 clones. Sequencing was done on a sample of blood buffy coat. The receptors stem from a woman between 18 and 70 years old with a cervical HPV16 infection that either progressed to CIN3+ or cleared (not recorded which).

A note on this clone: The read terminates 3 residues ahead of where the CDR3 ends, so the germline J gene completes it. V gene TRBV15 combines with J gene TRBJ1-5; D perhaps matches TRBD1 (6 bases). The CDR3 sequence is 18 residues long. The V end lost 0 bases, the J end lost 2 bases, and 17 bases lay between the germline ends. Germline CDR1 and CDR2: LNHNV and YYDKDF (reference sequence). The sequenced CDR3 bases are TGTGCCACCAGCAGAGAGTTGGCAGGGGAGGGCCGCAATCAGCCC. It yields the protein CATSRELAGEGRNQP. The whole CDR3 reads CATSRELAGEGRNQPQHF.

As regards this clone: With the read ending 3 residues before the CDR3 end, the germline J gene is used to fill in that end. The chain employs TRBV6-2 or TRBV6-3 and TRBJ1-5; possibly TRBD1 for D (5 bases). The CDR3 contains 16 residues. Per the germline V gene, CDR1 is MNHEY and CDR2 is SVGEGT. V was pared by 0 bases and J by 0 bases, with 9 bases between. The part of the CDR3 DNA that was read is TGTGCCAGCAGTTACTCTCAGGGTAATAGCAATCAGCCC. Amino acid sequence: CASSYSQGNSNQP. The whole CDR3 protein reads CASSYSQGNSNQPQHF.

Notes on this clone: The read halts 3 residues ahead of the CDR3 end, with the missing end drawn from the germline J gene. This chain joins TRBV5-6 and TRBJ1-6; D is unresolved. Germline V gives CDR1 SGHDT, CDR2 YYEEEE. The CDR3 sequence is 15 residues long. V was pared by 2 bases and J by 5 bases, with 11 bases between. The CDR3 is CASSLLPSDNSPLHF. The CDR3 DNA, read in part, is TGTGCCAGCAGCTTATTACCGTCAGATAATTCACCC.

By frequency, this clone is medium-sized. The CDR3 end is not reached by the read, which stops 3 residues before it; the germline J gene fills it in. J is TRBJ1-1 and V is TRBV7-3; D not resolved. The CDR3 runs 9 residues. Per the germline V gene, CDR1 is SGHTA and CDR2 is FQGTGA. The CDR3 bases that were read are TGTGCCAGCAGCTTCTTA. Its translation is CASSFL. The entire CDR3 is CASSFLAFF.

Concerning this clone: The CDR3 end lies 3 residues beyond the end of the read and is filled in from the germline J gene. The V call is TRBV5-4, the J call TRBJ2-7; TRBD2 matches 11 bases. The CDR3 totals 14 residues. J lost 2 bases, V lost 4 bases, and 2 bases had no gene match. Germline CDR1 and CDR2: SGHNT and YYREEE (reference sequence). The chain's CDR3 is CASSPTSGAYEQYF. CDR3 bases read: TGTGCCAGCAGCCCGACTAGCGGGGCCTACGAG.

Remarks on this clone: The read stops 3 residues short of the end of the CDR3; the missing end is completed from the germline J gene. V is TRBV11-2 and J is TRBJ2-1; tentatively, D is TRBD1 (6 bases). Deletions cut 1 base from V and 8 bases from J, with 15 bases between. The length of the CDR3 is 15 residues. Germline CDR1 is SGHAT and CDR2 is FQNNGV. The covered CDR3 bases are TGTGCCAGCAGCTTAGGCCCGGTCAGGGGAGATGAG. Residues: CASSLGPVRGDE. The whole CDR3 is CASSLGPVRGDEQFF.

The CDR3 bases that were read are TGTGCCAGCAGCCCGGGGACTAGCGGTTACGAG. It is translated as CASSPGTSGYE. In full, the CDR3 is CASSPGTSGYEQYF. V is TRBV7-6 and J is TRBJ2-7, with 11 bases aligning to TRBD2. The read terminates 3 residues before the CDR3 end, so the remaining end is supplied by the germline J gene. Trimming took 5 bases from V and 4 from J; bases not matched to a gene: 4. The CDR3 totals 14 residues. Germline V CDR1 and CDR2: SGHVS, FNYEAQ.

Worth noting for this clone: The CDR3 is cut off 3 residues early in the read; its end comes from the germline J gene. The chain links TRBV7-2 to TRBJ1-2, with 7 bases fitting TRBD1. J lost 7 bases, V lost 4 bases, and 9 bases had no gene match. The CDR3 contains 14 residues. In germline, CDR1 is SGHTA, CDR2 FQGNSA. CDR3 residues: CASSSRSGGRGYTF. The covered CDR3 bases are TGTGCCAGCAGCTCAAGATCAGGGGGTCGTGGC.

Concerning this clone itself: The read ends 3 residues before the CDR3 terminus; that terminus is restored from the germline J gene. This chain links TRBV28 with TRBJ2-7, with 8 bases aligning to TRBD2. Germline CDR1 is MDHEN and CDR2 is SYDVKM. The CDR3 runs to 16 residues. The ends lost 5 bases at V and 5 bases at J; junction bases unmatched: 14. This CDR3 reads CASSPQRGQGRNEQYF. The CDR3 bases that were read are TGTGCCAGCAGTCCCCAGCGGGGGCAGGGAAGGAACGAG.

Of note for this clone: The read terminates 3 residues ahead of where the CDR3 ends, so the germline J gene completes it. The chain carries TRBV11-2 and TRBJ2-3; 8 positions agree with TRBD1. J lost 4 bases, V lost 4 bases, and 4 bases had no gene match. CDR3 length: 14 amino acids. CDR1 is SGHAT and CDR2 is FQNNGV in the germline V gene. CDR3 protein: CASSSDRAADTQYF. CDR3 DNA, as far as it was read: TGTGCCAGCAGCTCGGACAGGGCTGCAGATACG.

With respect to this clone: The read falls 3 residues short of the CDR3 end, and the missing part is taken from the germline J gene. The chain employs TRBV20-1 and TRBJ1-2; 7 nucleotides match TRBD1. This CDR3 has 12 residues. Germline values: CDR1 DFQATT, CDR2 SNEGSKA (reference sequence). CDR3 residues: CSAIRGQEGYTF. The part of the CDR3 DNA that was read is TGCAGTGCCATTAGGGGGCAGGAGGGC.

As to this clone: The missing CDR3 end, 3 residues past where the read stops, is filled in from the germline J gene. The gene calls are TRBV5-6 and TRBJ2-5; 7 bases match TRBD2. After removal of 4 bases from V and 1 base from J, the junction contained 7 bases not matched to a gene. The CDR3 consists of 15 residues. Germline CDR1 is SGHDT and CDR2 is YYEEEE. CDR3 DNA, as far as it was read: TGTGCCAGCAGCCGAGCGAGCGGGGTCCAAGAGACC. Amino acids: CASSRASGVQET. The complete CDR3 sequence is CASSRASGVQETQYF.

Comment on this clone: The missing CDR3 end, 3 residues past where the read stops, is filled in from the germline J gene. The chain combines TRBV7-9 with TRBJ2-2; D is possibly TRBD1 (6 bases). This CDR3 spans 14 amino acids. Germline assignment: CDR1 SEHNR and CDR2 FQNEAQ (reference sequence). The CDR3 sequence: CASSSGGGSEKLFF. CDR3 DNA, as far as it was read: TGTGCCAGCAGCTCAGGTGGGGGCAGTGAAAAG.

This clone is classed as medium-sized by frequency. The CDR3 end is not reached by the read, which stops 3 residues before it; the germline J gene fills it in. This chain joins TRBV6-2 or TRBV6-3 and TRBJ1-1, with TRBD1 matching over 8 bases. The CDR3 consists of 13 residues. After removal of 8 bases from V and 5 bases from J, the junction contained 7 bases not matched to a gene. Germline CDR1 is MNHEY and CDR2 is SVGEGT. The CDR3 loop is CASSRQGSTEAFF. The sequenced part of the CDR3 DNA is TGTGCCAGCTCTAGACAGGGGAGTACTGAA.